This TCR beta chain was captured in a study of shared clonotypes between healthy human individuals (TCRdb year 2020). With respect to the entire study: The cohort included a few men and two women between 18 and 49 years of age. To estimate repertoire size and how much clonotypes are shared between individuals, the study performed deep sequencing of blood TCR repertoires from about five healthy adults. Per donor, three plates each were used for CD4 naive and CD4 memory, two for CD8 naive, and one for CD8 memory. Per donor, leukapheresis produced somewhere between about 0.94 and 9.5 billion PBMCs. To increase sequencing depth and limit assay-specific biases, different laboratories used diverse techniques to prepare libraries and sequence TCR repertoires.

CD8 naive samples were CD45RO-negative cells positively selected for CCR7, giving a CD45RA+CCR7+ population that excluded TemRA cells. The donors were healthy, HIV-negative adults with no recently reported acute infections or vaccinations. Every donor was a Caucasian adult residing in Nashville, Tennessee, USA. After blood collection by leukapheresis, PBMCs were isolated using Ficoll-Histopaque density gradient centrifugation and then cryopreserved in the vapor phase of liquid nitrogen. Purity and quantity of every magnetically sorted T cell population were checked by analytical flow cytometry. Genomic DNA was isolated from each sorted fraction and quantified by UV absorbance on a Nanodrop 2000c. The study at large found these results: Sampling was restricted to blood, and TCR repertoires in tissues likely differ from the TCR repertoires found in blood. Rarefaction of sorted-subset datasets indicated incomplete sequencing despite the large sequencing depth. Roughly 5.2% of naive CD4, 3% to 3.5% of naive CD8, about 2.5% of memory CD4, and about 0.4% of memory CD8 clonotypes were shared across several donors. Larger estimated clonotype richness was generally found for naive subsets than for memory subsets. Compared with non-shared clonotypes, the clonotypes found in all four sorted-subset donors had higher generation probabilities. Pairwise subsampling led to the expectation that sequencing depth would affect the degree of clonotype sharing among donors. Because the study included only a small number of donors, the genetic and exposure-history diversity represented was limited.

A remark on this clone: Its binding antigen is unknown. One base away there is no much larger clone; base qualities are not given.

TCR CDR3 regions were amplified from genomic DNA by multiplex PCR using the deep immunoSEQ assay. For each cell subset, the extracted genomic DNA was distributed evenly across all wells of several immunoSEQ 96-well plates, and each plate served as one replicate. Each replicate PCR for sorted subsets received 150 to 250 ng genomic DNA, equal to about 30,000 T cell genomes. The purified libraries were quantified using a Qubit 3.0 fluorometer, sized with a Bioanalyzer 2100, and then quantified again using the KAPA Library Quantification kit. Every immunoSEQ 96-well plate was sequenced on a dedicated single-read 150-cycle Illumina NextSeq 550 flow cell. Regarding the original processing steps: Because the immunoSEQ output held only junctional sequences and lacked quality scores, the filtering could not match the filtering applied to full-length reads. Sequences were annotated with PyIR, a Python wrapper for IgBLAST v1.9, using IMGT germline references to assign V/J genes and CDR3. Reads were removed for weak V/J assignments (E-value above 1e-6), missing CDR3, stop codons, out-of-frame junctions, or ambiguous translated residues. V3J clonotypes were defined as sequences sharing the same inferred V gene, J gene, and CDR3 amino acid sequence. To compute the percentage overlap between repertoires, the number of shared unique clonotypes was divided by the size of the smaller repertoire. RTK rarefaction, the Chao1 estimator, and Recon v2.1 estimates of unobserved clonotypes were used to assess repertoire richness. Generation probabilities were computed with OLGA for all TCRbeta clonotypes obtained by the gDNA method from four donors. As stored in TCRdb, this immuneACCESS dataset retains in-frame rearrangements with V and J assigned. A fraction of the clones does not appear; measured against another copy, unresolved V genes explain less than half of the discrepancy, and the remainder lacks a known reason. V, J and clone size derive from that table, while D and trimming were established from the DNA sequence. Across this sample there are nearly 2 million clones, with roughly 95% seen only once. The ten largest clones represent roughly 1% of the sample.

The sequenced material came from naive CD8+ T cells sorted from blood. In light of the paper, this sample's cell subset or site label describes: CD45RA+CCR7+. This receptor was taken from a young man in good health.

The DNA is as follows: TGTGCCAGCAGCGATGCCAGGCCCCCAGAGACCCAGTACTTC. Translated, this is CASSDARPPETQYF. The chain uses TRBV2 and TRBJ2-5, with the D gene not clear enough to name. The CDR3 sequence holds 14 residues, the cysteine and phenylalanine included. Only the CDR3 region is kept as DNA, spanning 42 bases read in frame from base 1. The germline V gene encodes CDR1 SNHLY and CDR2 FYNNEI. V and J lose 6 bases and 4 bases, and a span of 15 bases separates them.